Listed below are T cell receptor beta chains from one sample, sequenced in a study of T cell repertoires in aging, cancer and after chemotherapy. TCRdb called the multiplex PCR reads again in MiXCR, with one record for every CDR3 protein. The sample carries about 6,600 distinct CDR3 sequences, about 30% recorded once. Source material: blood. These receptors originate from a human donor with a blood cancer. The donor label of this sample is uncertain. CDR3s include the opening cysteine and the closing phenylalanine or tryptophan. The order of the fields is clone size, V gene, J gene, D gene, CDR3 protein, CDR3 DNA. The D gene is left open where the match is weak. Some rows have no size entry. The others give once, few or many, or a class for an expanded clone.

many	TRBV27	TRBJ2-2	TRBD2	CASRGVRENTGELFF	TGTGCCAGCCGGGGGGTCCGTGAGAACACCGGGGAGCTGTTTTTT
-	TRBV13	TRBJ2-7	-	CASRGTYEQYF	TGTGCCAGCAGGGGGACCTACGAGCAGTACTTC
-	TRBV27	TRBJ1-1	-	CASSFRAGVPNTEAFF	TGTGCCAGCAGTTTTAGGGCAGGGGTCCCGAACACTGAAGCTTTCTTT
-	TRBV7-9	TRBJ2-5	TRBD1	CASSTLTGVQETQYF	TGTGCCAGCAGTACTTTAACAGGGGTGCAAGAGACCCAGTACTTC
many	TRBV6-5	TRBJ2-3	-	CASGTSTDTQYF	TGTGCCAGCGGGACTAGCACAGATACGCAGTATTTT
-	TRBV24-1	TRBJ2-3	TRBD2	CATSDQLAESTDTQYF	TGTGCCACCAGTGATCAACTAGCGGAGAGCACAGATACGCAGTATTTT
-	TRBV14	TRBJ1-2	-	CASRPPEVGGYTF	TGTGCCAGCAGACCTCCGGAGGTGGGGGGCTACACCTTC
once	TRBV10-2	TRBJ2-1	TRBD2	CASRLAGASSSEQFF	TGCGCCAGCCGACTAGCGGGGGCTTCATCGTCGGAGCAGTTCTTC
few	TRBV6-6	TRBJ1-5	-	CASSYRTDYSNQPQHF	TGTGCCAGCAGTTACAGGACAGATTATAGCAATCAGCCCCAGCATTTT
medium-sized	TRBV19	TRBJ2-6	-	CASTIGAQGPSGANVLTF	TGTGCCAGTACGATTGGTGCCCAGGGGCCCTCTGGGGCCAACGTCCTGACTTTC
few	TRBV12-3/TRBV12-4	TRBJ2-1	TRBD2	CASSWQRGVHEQFF	TGTGCCAGCAGTTGGCAGCGGGGTGTCCATGAGCAGTTCTTC
-	TRBV4-3	TRBJ2-2	-	CASSQDITGNTGELFF	TGCGCCAGCAGCCAAGATATAACAGGGAACACCGGGGAGCTGTTTTTT
-	TRBV7-2	TRBJ1-1	-	CASSLDTGPTEAFF	TGTGCCAGCAGCTTGGATACAGGGCCCACTGAAGCTTTCTTT
-	TRBV19	TRBJ2-1	-	CASSPYHLDEQFF	TGTGCCAGTAGTCCTTATCACCTTGATGAGCAGTTCTTC
-	TRBV7-2	TRBJ1-2	TRBD1	CASSPTDRGVGGYTF	TGTGCCAGCAGCCCGACGGACAGGGGGGTGGGAGGCTACACCTTC
-	TRBV12-3/TRBV12-4	TRBJ1-6	-	CASTGVSGSPLHF	TGTGCCTCTACGGGGGTAAGCGGATCACCCCTCCACTTT
few	TRBV7-9	TRBJ1-2	-	CASSPNDGYTF	TGTGCCAGCAGCCCAAACGATGGCTACACCTTC
medium-sized	TRBV7-6	TRBJ2-3	-	CASSLAPAVTDTQYF	TGTGCCAGCAGCTTAGCGCCGGCAGTGACAGATACGCAGTATTTT
many	TRBV19	TRBJ1-1	-	CASSIGRFTEAFF	TGTGCCAGTAGTATCGGACGGTTCACTGAAGCTTTCTTT
few	TRBV19	TRBJ2-2	TRBD2	CASSTSMRGGGYTGELFF	TGTGCCAGTAGTACCTCAATGCGGGGGGGAGGGTACACCGGGGAGCTGTTTTTT
-	TRBV6-5	TRBJ2-7	TRBD2	CASTQGGAYEQYF	TGTGCCAGCACCCAGGGAGGGGCCTACGAGCAGTACTTC
-	TRBV5-1	TRBJ2-7	-	CASSPDIYEQYF	TGCGCCAGCAGCCCAGACATATACGAGCAGTACTTC
-	TRBV30	TRBJ1-4	TRBD1	CASRGRWEKLFF	TGTGCCTCCAGGGGGCGTTGGGAAAAACTGTTTTTT
-	TRBV20-1	TRBJ2-5	-	CSARQPGETQYF	TGCAGTGCGCGACAACCGGGGGAGACCCAGTACTTC
medium-sized	TRBV30	TRBJ1-4	TRBD1	CASRGRNEKLFF	TGTGCCTCCAGGGGGCGAAATGAAAAACTGTTTTTT
few	TRBV6-1	TRBJ1-2	-	CASSEAAGPWKDGYTF	TGTGCCAGCAGTGAAGCCGCAGGGCCCTGGAAAGATGGCTACACCTTC
many	TRBV6-2/TRBV6-3	TRBJ2-2	TRBD2	CASSYSPSGGSNTGELFF	TGTGCCAGCAGTTACTCCCCTAGCGGGGGTTCGAACACCGGGGAGCTGTTTTTT
-	TRBV5-4	TRBJ2-3	-	CASSFAGSDTQYF	TGTGCCAGCAGCTTTGCGGGGTCAGATACGCAGTATTTT
many	TRBV18	TRBJ1-6	-	CASSPGHTLHF	TGTGCCAGCTCACCGGGTCATACCCTCCACTTT
-	TRBV5-1	TRBJ1-3	-	CASSATGTSGNTIYF	TGCGCCAGCAGCGCGACCGGGACATCTGGAAACACCATATATTTT
few	TRBV6-5	TRBJ2-3	TRBD1	CASSWGTGNTDTQYF	TGTGCCAGCAGTTGGGGGACAGGAAACACAGATACGCAGTATTTT
-	TRBV13	TRBJ2-1	TRBD1	CASSGTGSRNEQFF	TGTGCCAGCAGCGGGACAGGGAGTCGTAATGAGCAGTTCTTC
-	TRBV13	TRBJ1-2	-	CASSPGTPLTGGYTF	TGTGCCAGCAGCCCCGGGACTCCCCTAACGGGTGGCTACACCTTC
few	TRBV12-3/TRBV12-4	TRBJ2-5	TRBD2	CASRVAGGSETQYF	TGTGCCAGCAGAGTAGCGGGGGGGTCAGAGACCCAGTACTTC
-	TRBV5-6	TRBJ2-1	TRBD2	CASSPPWTSGKNEQFF	TGCGCCAGCAGCCCACCTTGGACTAGCGGCAAGAATGAGCAGTTCTTC
-	TRBV6-5	TRBJ1-6	TRBD1	CASSAGTGNSPLHF	TGTGCCAGCAGCGCCGGGACAGGGAATTCACCCCTCCACTTT
few	TRBV12-3/TRBV12-4	TRBJ1-6	-	CASTPDAHSPLHF	TGTGCCAGCACCCCAGATGCTCATTCACCCCTCCACTTT
-	TRBV12-3/TRBV12-4	TRBJ2-1	TRBD1	CASSQDRGSYNEQFF	TGTGCCAGCAGCCAGGACAGGGGGTCTTACAATGAGCAGTTCTTC
few	TRBV6-1	TRBJ2-2	TRBD2	CASERGLTSGELFF	TGTGCCAGCGAGCGGGGGTTAACCTCCGGGGAGCTGTTTTTT
-	TRBV12-3/TRBV12-4	TRBJ2-3	TRBD2	CASSRLAGWGDTQYF	TGTGCCAGCAGCCGACTAGCGGGGTGGGGAGATACGCAGTATTTT
-	TRBV12-3/TRBV12-4	TRBJ2-7	-	CASSLDTCFYEQYF	TGTGCCAGCAGCCTTGACACGTGTTTCTACGAGCAGTACTTC
few	TRBV14	TRBJ2-5	-	CASSQELGDFGTQYF	TGTGCCAGCAGCCAAGAGCTAGGGGATTTCGGGACCCAGTACTTC
-	TRBV30	TRBJ1-5	-	CAWRAGRGDQPQHF	TGTGCCTGGAGGGCTGGAAGGGGTGATCAGCCCCAGCATTTT
few	TRBV6-5	TRBJ2-5	TRBD2	CASSPGLAGQETQYF	TGTGCCAGCAGCCCTGGACTAGCGGGTCAAGAGACCCAGTACTTC
few	TRBV12-3/TRBV12-4	TRBJ1-2	-	CASSFSYGYTF	TGTGCCAGCAGTTTCTCCTATGGCTACACCTTC
-	TRBV6-6	TRBJ2-1	TRBD2	CASSYPGGGYNEQFF	TGTGCCAGCAGTTACCCCGGGGGGGGATACAATGAGCAGTTCTTC
-	TRBV7-9	TRBJ1-6	TRBD1	CASSFGQASSPLHF	TGTGCCAGCAGCTTCGGACAGGCTTCCTCACCCCTCCACTTT